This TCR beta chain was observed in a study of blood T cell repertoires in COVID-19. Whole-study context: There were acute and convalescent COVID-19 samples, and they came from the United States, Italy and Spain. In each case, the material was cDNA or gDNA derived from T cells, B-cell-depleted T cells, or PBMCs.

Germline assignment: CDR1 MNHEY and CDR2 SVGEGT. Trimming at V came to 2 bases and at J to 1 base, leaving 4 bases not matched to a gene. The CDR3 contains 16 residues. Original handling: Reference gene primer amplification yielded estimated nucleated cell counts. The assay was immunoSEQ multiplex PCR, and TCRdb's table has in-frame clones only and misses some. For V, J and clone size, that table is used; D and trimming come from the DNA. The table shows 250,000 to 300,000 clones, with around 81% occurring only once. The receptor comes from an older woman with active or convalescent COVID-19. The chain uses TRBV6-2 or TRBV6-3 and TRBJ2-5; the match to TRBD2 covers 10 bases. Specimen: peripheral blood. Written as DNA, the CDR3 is TGTGCCAGCAGTTACCAAGCGGGGGGGCCCCAAGAGACCCAGTACTTC. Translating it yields CASSYQAGGPQETQYF.